This passage covers 30 T cell receptor beta chains from one sample sequenced in a study of PD-L1 blockade in urothelial cancer. TCRdb's copy holds only in-frame clones and misses some; the assay was immunoSEQ multiplex PCR. The sample consists of about 32,000 clones, more than 75% of them appearing once. The sequenced sample was PBMCs, obtained around atezolizumab (anti-PD-L1) treatment. These receptors originate from a man aged 45-65 years with urothelial cancer.

The chain employs TRBV9 and TRBJ2-1; TRBD1 agrees at 9 bases. The V and J ends lost 3 bases and 0 bases, in that order; junction bases with no gene match: 7. The germline gives CDR1 SGDLS, CDR2 YYNGEE. The CDR3 sequence is 17 residues long. The CDR3 here is CASSDRTGDGSYNEQFF. The CDR3 nucleotides are TGTGCCAGCAGCGACCGGACAGGGGATGGCTCCTACAATGAGCAGTTCTTC.

By proportion, this clone is medium-sized. This sequence joins TRBV7-7 and TRBJ2-7, with TRBD2 matching 9 bases. The ends lost 5 bases at V and 4 bases at J; junction bases unmatched: 9. The CDR3 has 15 amino acids. The germline gives CDR1 SSHAT, CDR2 FNYEAQ (reference sequence). The CDR3 here is CASSLAAGGPYEQYF. CDR3 nucleotide sequence: TGTGCCAGCAGCCTGGCGGCGGGAGGGCCGTACGAGCAGTACTTC.

The chain combines TRBV10-3 with TRBJ1-5; D perhaps matches TRBD1 (6 bases). The CDR3 runs 15 residues. V lost 2 bases and J lost 4, with 12 bases in between. Germline CDR1 and CDR2: ENHRY and SYGVKD. CDR3 sequence reads: CAISERRTENQPQHF. For the CDR3, the DNA is TGTGCCATCAGTGAGCGAAGGACAGAAAATCAGCCCCAGCATTTT.

This clone was seen once. The genes are TRBV11-2 and TRBJ2-7, with 7 nucleotides matching TRBD2. This CDR3 contains 14 residues. V was clipped by 7 bases and J by 3 bases; unmatched bases: 9. Germline lookup yields CDR1 SGHAT and CDR2 FQNNGV. This CDR3 reads CASTTRDYNYEQYF. In DNA form, the CDR3 reads TGTGCCAGCACCACCAGGGACTATAACTACGAGCAGTACTTC.

The V and J genes are TRBV27 and TRBJ2-2; 11 nucleotides match TRBD2. The CDR3 runs 18 residues. V shed 7 bases and J 4 bases; nucleotides not matched to a gene: 14. The germline V gene encodes CDR1 MNHEY and CDR2 SMNVEV (reference sequence). CDR3 bases: TGTGCCAGCAACCCCACCAGAGCTAGCGGGAGGCCCACCGGGGAGCTGTTTTTT. The encoded protein is CASNPTRASGRPTGELFF.

The chain is built from TRBV28 and TRBJ1-2; D uncertain. The CDR3 is 12 residues long. V was trimmed by 7 bases and J by 2 bases, leaving 8 bases between them. CDR1 is MDHEN, CDR2 SYDVKM, per germline. The CDR3 loop reads CASTPGNYGYTF. DNA of the CDR3: TGTGCCAGCACCCCGGGGAACTATGGCTACACCTTC.

The chain is built from TRBV29-1 and TRBJ1-1; possible D gene TRBD1, 5 bases. Looked up from germline, CDR1 is SQVTM and CDR2 is ANQGSEA. The CDR3 covers 13 residues. Trimming took 6 bases from V and 0 from J, leaving 11 bases between them. This CDR3 reads CSVVRAMNTEAFF. DNA for the CDR3: TGCAGCGTCGTCAGGGCCATGAACACTGAAGCTTTCTTT.

V and J are TRBV7-2 and TRBJ2-7; a possible D gene is TRBD2 (5 bases). The CDR3 spans 12 residues. Between the trimmed V and J ends, which lost 2 bases and 6 bases, there was a span of 8 bases. Germline values: CDR1 SGHTA, CDR2 FQGNSA. This chain's CDR3 is CASSLSLAEQYF. As DNA, the CDR3 is TGTGCCAGCAGCTTATCCCTAGCCGAGCAGTACTTC.

J is TRBJ1-4 and V is TRBV19, with D maybe TRBD1 (6 bases). V lost 8 bases to trimming and J lost 0 bases, with 10 bases between them. The CDR3 contains 14 residues. CDR1 is LNHDA, CDR2 SQIVND, per germline (reference sequence). The CDR3 is CASSRTATNEKLFF. The CDR3 nucleotides read TGTGCCAGTTCCAGGACAGCAACTAATGAAAAACTGTTTTTT.

The CDR3 spells CASSQVLVGGANTGELFF. The CDR3 DNA follows: TGCGCCAGCAGCCAAGTACTTGTGGGAGGGGCGAACACCGGGGAGCTGTTTTTT. The chain links TRBV4-3 to TRBJ2-2, with 7 bases that match TRBD2. V lost 1 base, J lost 0 bases, and 8 bases stayed unmatched. Germline values: CDR1 LGHNA, CDR2 YSLEER. This CDR3 comprises 18 residues.

The J gene is TRBJ2-7, the V gene TRBV6-6, with D maybe TRBD1 (5 bases). Germline loops: CDR1 MNHNY, CDR2 SVGAGI (reference sequence). Trimming took off 5 bases at V and 5 bases at J, with 13 bases between the two ends. This CDR3 is built from 13 residues. The CDR3 here is CASSLQGGHEQYF. CDR3 DNA sequence: TGTGCCAGCAGTCTCCAGGGTGGCCACGAGCAGTACTTC.

This clone was recorded only once. The J gene is TRBJ2-7, the V gene TRBV7-2; D ambiguous. V lost 5 bases and J lost 0, with 8 bases in between. This CDR3 spans 13 amino acids. Looked up from germline, CDR1 is SGHTA and CDR2 is FQGNSA. Here the CDR3 DNA reads TGTGCCAGCAGCCTATGGAGCTCCTACGAGCAGTACTTC. Its translation is CASSLWSSYEQYF.

The V gene is TRBV4-3, the J gene TRBJ2-4; 9 bases match TRBD1. The germline CDR1 and CDR2 sequences are LGHNA and YSLEER. J gave up 8 bases and V 3 bases, and 8 bases lay outside the gene matches. The CDR3 has 15 amino acids. CDR3 protein: CASSHRQGGNYIQYF. The CDR3, as DNA: TGCGCCAGCAGCCATCGACAGGGGGGGAATTACATTCAGTACTTC.

The chain employs TRBV15 and TRBJ2-2, with 7 bases lining up with TRBD1. Trimming cost V 4 bases and J 3 bases; bases outside gene matches: 5. This CDR3 is built from 15 residues. Germline CDR1 and CDR2: LNHNV and YYDKDF (reference sequence). CDR3 sequence: CATSIRQGYTGELFF. DNA of the CDR3: TGTGCCACCAGCATCAGACAGGGTTACACCGGGGAGCTGTTTTTT. Full variable domain (missing parts from reference TRBV15 and TRBJ2-2): DAMVIQNPRYQVTQFGKPVTLSCSQTLNHNVMYWYQQKSSQAPKLLFHYYDKDFNNEADTPDNFQSRRPNTSFCFLDIRSPGLGDTAMYLCATSIRQGYTGELFFGEGSRLTVL.

The rearrangement links TRBV11-2 to TRBJ2-7; 7 positions agree with TRBD2. The trim removed 1 base at V and 0 bases at J, leaving 6 bases unmatched. This CDR3 is 16 amino acids long. The germline V gene encodes CDR1 SGHAT and CDR2 FQNNGV. The CDR3 sequence is CASSLASGGYSYEQYF. DNA for the CDR3: TGTGCCAGCAGCTTAGCGTCGGGGGGTTACTCCTACGAGCAGTACTTC.

The CDR3 loop reads CASSSKTGTYEQYF. The CDR3 DNA is TGTGCCAGCAGCTCCAAAACAGGGACCTACGAGCAGTACTTC. The chain employs TRBV5-4 and TRBJ2-7; D might be TRBD1 (6 bases). The CDR3 extends over 14 amino acids. Germline loops: CDR1 SGHNT, CDR2 YYREEE (reference sequence). V lost 3 bases and J 2 bases, leaving 12 bases between the germline ends.

V usage is TRBV11-2 and J usage is TRBJ1-3; D gene ambiguous. The germline V and J ends were trimmed by 5 bases and 0 bases, with 11 bases remaining between them. CDR1 SGHAT and CDR2 FQNNGV come from the germline V gene. The CDR3 runs 15 residues. DNA of the CDR3: TGTGCCAGCAGCGGCGGACTCGTCTCTGGAAACACCATATATTTT. Protein product: CASSGGLVSGNTIYF.

The rearrangement uses TRBV7-9 and TRBJ2-7; D is perhaps TRBD2 (6 bases). There are 15 residues in the CDR3. Trimming left V 5 bases short and J 3 bases short, with 17 bases between. In germline, CDR1 is SEHNR, CDR2 FQNEAQ (reference sequence). CDR3 coding DNA: TGTGCCAGCAGCCCCTCTTCCGGGACTCGCTACGAGCAGTACTTC. Protein sequence: CASSPSSGTRYEQYF.

The chain recombines TRBV28 with TRBJ2-7, with D hard to call. Germline V lookup: CDR1 MDHEN, CDR2 SYDVKM. The germline V and J ends were trimmed by 6 bases and 5 bases, with 14 bases remaining between them. This CDR3 comprises 13 residues. The CDR3 region is CASRPNMGDEQYF. The CDR3 nucleotides read TGTGCCAGCAGGCCAAACATGGGCGACGAGCAGTACTTC.

V and J are TRBV12-5 and TRBJ2-3; no firm D call. Per germline, CDR1 LGHNT and CDR2 FRNRAP. This CDR3 comprises 10 residues. V lost 7 bases, J lost 4 bases, and 3 bases lay in between. CDR3 amino acids: CASAADTQYF. CDR3 nucleotides: TGTGCTAGTGCTGCAGATACGCAGTATTTT.

The CDR3 is CASSLAGEQYNGYTF. CDR3 in DNA: TGCGCCAGCAGCTTGGCCGGGGAACAGTACAATGGCTACACCTTC. The chain links TRBV5-1 to TRBJ1-2; no reliable D call. The V end lost 0 bases, the J end lost 6 bases, and 15 bases lay between the germline ends. The germline CDR1 and CDR2 sequences are SGHRS and YFSETQ. The CDR3 sequence is 15 residues long.

V and J are TRBV7-9 and TRBJ2-7, with TRBD2 identical over 11 bases. The CDR3 runs 15 residues. Per germline, CDR1 SEHNR and CDR2 FQNEAQ (reference sequence). With V trimmed by 6 bases and J by 2 bases, 6 bases remained unmatched. The CDR3 DNA reads as TGTGCCAGCAGTCCCTTAGCGGGGGGGCCCTACGAGCAGTACTTC. Translated, it gives CASSPLAGGPYEQYF.

The V call is TRBV28, the J call TRBJ2-7, with a weak D call TRBD1 (7 bases). Per germline, CDR1 MDHEN and CDR2 SYDVKM. V lost 5 bases and J lost 3, with 29 bases in between. The CDR3 spans 19 residues. The CDR3 is CASSPSGTAFSGVLYEQYF. The CDR3 nucleotides are TGTGCCAGCAGTCCCTCCGGGACAGCCTTTAGCGGAGTGCTCTACGAGCAGTACTTC.

The chain couples TRBV25-1 to TRBJ1-3; D gene unclear. The CDR3 contains 16 residues. Germline loops: CDR1 MGHDK, CDR2 SYGVNS. Trimming removed 4 bases from V and 3 bases from J, with 16 bases in between. In nucleotides, the CDR3 is TGTGCCAGCAGTGGAGGAGGAACAGTTGTTGGAAACACCATATATTTT. It specifies CASSGGGTVVGNTIYF.

The V gene is TRBV27, the J gene TRBJ2-3; tentatively, D is TRBD2 (6 bases). The germline gives CDR1 MNHEY, CDR2 SMNVEV (reference sequence). The CDR3 totals 15 residues. Trimming pared 6 bases from V and 1 base from J, leaving 14 bases between. CDR3 coding DNA: TGTGCCAGCAGCAGGGACGGGGGTGGCACAGATACGCAGTATTTT. Translated, it gives CASSRDGGGTDTQYF.

This clone came up a few times. The V gene is TRBV5-4, the J gene TRBJ2-7, with D maybe TRBD2 (5 bases). Germline loops: CDR1 SGHNT, CDR2 YYREEE (reference sequence). Trimming took 3 bases from V and 6 from J, leaving 13 bases between them. The CDR3 extends over 13 amino acids. The CDR3 nucleotides read TGTGCCAGCAGCTCCGATCGGGGTGGCGAGCAGTACTTC. Translated: CASSSDRGGEQYF.

The rearrangement joins TRBV27 to TRBJ2-7, with a weak D call TRBD2 (6 bases). Trimming removed 6 bases at V and 3 bases at J, with 15 bases between. The CDR3 loop spans 14 amino acids. The germline gives CDR1 MNHEY, CDR2 SMNVEV (reference sequence). This CDR3 reads CASSPNGLLYEQYF. Written as DNA, the CDR3 is TGTGCCAGCAGCCCAAACGGACTACTCTACGAGCAGTACTTC.

The J gene is TRBJ2-1, the V gene TRBV7-9; 12 bases agree with TRBD2. The CDR3 is 16 residues long. Germline-derived CDR1 and CDR2 are SEHNR and FQNEAQ (reference sequence). V was clipped by 7 bases and J by 5 bases; unmatched bases: 9. CDR3 DNA: TGTGCCAGCAAAACCACCGGACTAGCGGGAAACAATGAGCAGTTCTTC. Protein product: CASKTTGLAGNNEQFF.

The rearrangement links TRBV18 to TRBJ1-5; D might be TRBD1 (6 bases). Trimming stripped 4 bases from V and 2 bases from J, with 24 bases between. This CDR3 spans 19 amino acids. Germline loops: CDR1 KGHSH, CDR2 LQKENI. The CDR3 spells CASSQKQGAGSFGNQPQHF. The CDR3 DNA follows: TGTGCCAGCTCACAAAAACAGGGAGCGGGGAGTTTTGGCAATCAGCCCCAGCATTTT.

DNA for the CDR3: TGTGCCATCAGTGAGCTACAGGGCTATGGCTACACCTTC. Translated, it gives CAISELQGYGYTF. V gene TRBV10-3 combines with J gene TRBJ1-2; D perhaps matches TRBD1 (6 bases). The CDR3 loop spans 13 amino acids. The germline V gene has CDR1 ENHRY and CDR2 SYGVKD. Trimming shortened V by 2 bases and J by 4 bases, and 8 bases separated the two germline ends.